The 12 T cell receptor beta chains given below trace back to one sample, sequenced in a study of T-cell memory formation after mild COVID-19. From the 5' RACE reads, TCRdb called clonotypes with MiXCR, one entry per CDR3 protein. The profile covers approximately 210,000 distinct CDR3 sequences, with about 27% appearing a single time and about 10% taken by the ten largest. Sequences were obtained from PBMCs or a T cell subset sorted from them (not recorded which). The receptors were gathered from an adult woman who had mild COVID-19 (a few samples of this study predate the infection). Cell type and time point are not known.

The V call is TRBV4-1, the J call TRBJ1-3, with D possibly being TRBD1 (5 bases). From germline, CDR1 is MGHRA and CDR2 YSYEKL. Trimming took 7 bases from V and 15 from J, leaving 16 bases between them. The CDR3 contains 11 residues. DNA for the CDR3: TGCGCCAGCAAAGAGGGGTCGCGTGCATATTTT. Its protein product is CASKEGSRAYF.

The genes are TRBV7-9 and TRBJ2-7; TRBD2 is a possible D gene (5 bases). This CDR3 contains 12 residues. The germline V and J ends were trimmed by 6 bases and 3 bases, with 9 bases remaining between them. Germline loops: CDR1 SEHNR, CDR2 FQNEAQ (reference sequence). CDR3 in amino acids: CASSEGRYEQYF. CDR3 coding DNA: TGTGCCAGCAGTGAGGGCCGCTACGAGCAGTACTTC.

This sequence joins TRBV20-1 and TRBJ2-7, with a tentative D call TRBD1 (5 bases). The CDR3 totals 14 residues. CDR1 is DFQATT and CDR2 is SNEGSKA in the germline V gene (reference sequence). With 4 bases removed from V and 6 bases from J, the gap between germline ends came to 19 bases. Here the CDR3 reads CSATHRLVDGEQYF. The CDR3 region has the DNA TGCAGTGCTACCCACAGGCTAGTTGACGGCGAGCAGTACTTC.

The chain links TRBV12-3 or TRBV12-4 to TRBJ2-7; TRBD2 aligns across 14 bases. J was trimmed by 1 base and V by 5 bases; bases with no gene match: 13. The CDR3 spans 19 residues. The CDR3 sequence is CASSVPRGLAGVMSYEQYF. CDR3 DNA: TGTGCCAGCAGTGTCCCCCGGGGACTAGCGGGAGTGATGTCCTACGAGCAGTACTTC.

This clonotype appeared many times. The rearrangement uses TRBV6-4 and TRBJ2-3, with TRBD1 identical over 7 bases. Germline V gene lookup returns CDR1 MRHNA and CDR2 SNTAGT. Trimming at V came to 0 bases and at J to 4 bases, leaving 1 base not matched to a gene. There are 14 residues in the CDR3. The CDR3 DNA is TGTGCCAGCAGTGACTCGACAGGGCCAGATACGCAGTATTTT. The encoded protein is CASSDSTGPDTQYF.

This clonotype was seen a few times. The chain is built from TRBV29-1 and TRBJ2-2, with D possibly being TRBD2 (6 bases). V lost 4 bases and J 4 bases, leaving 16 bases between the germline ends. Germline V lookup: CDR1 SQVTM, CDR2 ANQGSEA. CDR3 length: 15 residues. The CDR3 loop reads CSVVGTPGATGELFF. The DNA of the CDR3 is TGCAGCGTTGTCGGGACTCCGGGAGCCACCGGGGAGCTGTTTTTT.

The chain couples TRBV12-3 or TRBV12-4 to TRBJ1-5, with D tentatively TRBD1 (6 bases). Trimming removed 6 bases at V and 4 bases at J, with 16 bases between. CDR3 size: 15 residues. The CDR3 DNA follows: TGTGCCAGCAGCCTAGGACAGAGAGATAATCAGCCCCAGCATTTT. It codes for CASSLGQRDNQPQHF.

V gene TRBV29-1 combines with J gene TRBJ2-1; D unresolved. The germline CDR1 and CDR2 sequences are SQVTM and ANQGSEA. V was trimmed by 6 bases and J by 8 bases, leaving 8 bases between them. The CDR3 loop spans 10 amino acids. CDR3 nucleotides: TGCAGCGTCAGGAGCTATGAGCAGTTCTTC. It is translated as CSVRSYEQFF.

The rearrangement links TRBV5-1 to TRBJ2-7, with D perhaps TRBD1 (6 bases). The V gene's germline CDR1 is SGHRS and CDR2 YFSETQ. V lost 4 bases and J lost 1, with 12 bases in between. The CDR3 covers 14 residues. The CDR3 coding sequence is TGCGCCAGCAGCGGAGGACAGCAATCCTACGAGCAGTACTTC. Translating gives CASSGGQQSYEQYF.

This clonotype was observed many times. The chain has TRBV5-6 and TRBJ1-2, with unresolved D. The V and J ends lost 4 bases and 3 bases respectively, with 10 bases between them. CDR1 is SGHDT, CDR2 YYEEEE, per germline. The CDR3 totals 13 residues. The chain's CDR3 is CASSLGRYYGYTF. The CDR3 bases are TGTGCCAGCAGCCTCGGACGGTACTATGGCTACACCTTC.

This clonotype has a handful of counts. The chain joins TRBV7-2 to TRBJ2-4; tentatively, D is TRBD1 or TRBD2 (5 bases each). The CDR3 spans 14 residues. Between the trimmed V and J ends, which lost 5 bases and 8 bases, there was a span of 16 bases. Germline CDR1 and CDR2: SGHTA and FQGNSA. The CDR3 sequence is CASSPQAVGDIQYF. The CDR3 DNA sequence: TGTGCCAGCAGCCCACAGGCCGTCGGGGACATTCAGTACTTC. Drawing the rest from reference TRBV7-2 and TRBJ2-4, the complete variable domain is GAGVSQSPSNKVTEKGKDVELRCDPISGHTALYWYRQSLGQGLEFLIYFQGNSAPDKSGLPSDRFSAERTGGSVSTLTIQRTQQEDSAVYLCASSPQAVGDIQYFGAGTRLSVL.

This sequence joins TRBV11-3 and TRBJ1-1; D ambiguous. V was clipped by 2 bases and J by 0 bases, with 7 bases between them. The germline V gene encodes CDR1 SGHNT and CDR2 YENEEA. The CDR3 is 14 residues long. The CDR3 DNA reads TGTGCCAGCAGCTTAACCAGCATGAACACTGAAGCTTTCTTT. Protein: CASSLTSMNTEAFF.